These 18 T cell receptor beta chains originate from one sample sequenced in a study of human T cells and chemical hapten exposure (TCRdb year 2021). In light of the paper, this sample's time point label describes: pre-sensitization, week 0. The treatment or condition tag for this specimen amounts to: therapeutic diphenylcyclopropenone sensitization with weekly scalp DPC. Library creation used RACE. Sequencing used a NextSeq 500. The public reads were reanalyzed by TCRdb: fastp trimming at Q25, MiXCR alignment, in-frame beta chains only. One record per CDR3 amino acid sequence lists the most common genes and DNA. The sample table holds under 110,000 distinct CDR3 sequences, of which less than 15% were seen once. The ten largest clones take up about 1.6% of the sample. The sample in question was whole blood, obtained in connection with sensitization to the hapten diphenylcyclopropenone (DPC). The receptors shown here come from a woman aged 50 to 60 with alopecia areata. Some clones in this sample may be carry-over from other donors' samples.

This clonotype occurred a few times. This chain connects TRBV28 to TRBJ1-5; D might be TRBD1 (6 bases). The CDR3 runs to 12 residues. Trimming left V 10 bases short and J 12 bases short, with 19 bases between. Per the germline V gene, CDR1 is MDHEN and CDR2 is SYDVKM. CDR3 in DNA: TGTGCCACCAGGACAGTGCTTTTCTTCCAGCATTTT. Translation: CATRTVLFFQHF.

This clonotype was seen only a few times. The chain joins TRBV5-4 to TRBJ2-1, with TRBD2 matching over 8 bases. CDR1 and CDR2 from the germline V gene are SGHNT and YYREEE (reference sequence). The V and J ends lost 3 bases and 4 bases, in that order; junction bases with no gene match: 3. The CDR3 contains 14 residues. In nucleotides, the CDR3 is TGTGCCAGCAGCTCCGAGCGGGAGTACAATGAGCAGTTCTTC. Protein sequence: CASSSEREYNEQFF.

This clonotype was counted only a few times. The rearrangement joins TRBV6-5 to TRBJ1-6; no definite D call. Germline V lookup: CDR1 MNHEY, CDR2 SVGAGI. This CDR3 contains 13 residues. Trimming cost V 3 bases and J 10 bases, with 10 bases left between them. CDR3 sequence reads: CASSYEAQSPLHF. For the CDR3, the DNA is TGTGCCAGCAGTTATGAGGCGCAATCACCCCTCCACTTT.

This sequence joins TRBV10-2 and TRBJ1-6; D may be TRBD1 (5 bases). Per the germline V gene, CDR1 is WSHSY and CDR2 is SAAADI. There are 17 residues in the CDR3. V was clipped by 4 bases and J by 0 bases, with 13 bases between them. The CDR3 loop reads CASSARQTRSYNSPLHF. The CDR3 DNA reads TGCGCCAGCAGTGCCAGACAGACCCGCTCCTATAATTCACCCCTCCACTTT.

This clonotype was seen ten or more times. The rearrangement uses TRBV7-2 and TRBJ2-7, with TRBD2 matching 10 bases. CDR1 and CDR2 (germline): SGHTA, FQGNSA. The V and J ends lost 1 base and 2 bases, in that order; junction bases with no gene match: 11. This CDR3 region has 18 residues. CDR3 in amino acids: CASSLGLAGDSRAYEQYF. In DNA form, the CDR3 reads TGTGCCAGCAGCTTAGGCCTAGCGGGGGATTCGCGGGCCTACGAGCAGTACTTC.

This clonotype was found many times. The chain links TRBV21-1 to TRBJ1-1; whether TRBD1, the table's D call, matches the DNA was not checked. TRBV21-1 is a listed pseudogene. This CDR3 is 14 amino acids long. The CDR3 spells CASRKHRGFPEAFF. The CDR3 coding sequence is TGTGCCAGCAGAAAACATAGGGGGTTCCCTGAAGCTTTCTTT.

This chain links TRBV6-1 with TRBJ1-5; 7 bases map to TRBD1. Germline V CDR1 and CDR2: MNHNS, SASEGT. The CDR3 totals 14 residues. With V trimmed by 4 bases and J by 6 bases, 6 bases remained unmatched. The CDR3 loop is CASSARTGGQPQHF. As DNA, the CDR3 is TGTGCCAGCAGTGCGAGGACAGGAGGTCAGCCCCAGCATTTT.

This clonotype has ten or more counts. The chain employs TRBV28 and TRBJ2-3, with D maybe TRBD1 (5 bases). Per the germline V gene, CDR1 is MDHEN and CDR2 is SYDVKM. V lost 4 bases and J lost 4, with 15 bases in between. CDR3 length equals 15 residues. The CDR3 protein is CASSSLNQQADTQYF. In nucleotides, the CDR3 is TGTGCCAGCAGTTCCCTGAACCAACAGGCAGATACGCAGTATTTT. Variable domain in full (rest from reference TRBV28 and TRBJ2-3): DVKVTQSSRYLVKRTGEKVFLECVQDMDHENMFWYRQDPGLGLRLIYFSYDVKMKEKGDIPEGYSVSREKKERFSLILESASTNQTSMYLCASSSLNQQADTQYFGPGTRLTVL.

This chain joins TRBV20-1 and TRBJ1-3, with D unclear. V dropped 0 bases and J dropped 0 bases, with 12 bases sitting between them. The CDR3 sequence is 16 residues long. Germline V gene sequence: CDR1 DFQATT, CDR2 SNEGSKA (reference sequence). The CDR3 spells CSARDPGRSSGNTIYF. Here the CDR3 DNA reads TGCAGTGCTAGAGATCCCGGCAGGAGCTCTGGAAACACCATATATTTT.

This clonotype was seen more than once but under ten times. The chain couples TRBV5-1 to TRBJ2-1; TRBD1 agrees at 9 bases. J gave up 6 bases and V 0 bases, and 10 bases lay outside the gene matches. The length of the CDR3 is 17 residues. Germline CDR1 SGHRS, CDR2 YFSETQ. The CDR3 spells CASSLGTGTGILNEQFF. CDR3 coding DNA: TGCGCCAGCAGCTTGGGCACCGGGACAGGGATCCTCAATGAGCAGTTCTTC.

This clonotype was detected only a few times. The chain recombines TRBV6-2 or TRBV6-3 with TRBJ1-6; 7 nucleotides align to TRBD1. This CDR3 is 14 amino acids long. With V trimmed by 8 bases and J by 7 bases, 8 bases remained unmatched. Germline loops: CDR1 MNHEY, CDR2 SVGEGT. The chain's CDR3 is CASLIRDRNSPLHF. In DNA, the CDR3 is TGTGCCAGCCTTATCCGGGACAGAAATTCACCCCTCCACTTT.

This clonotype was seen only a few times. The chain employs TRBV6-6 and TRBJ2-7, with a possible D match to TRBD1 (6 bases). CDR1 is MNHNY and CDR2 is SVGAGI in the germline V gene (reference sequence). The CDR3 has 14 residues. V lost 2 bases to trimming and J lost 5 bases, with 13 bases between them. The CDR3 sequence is CASSYRVEGDEQYF. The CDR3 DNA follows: TGTGCCAGCAGTTACCGGGTAGAGGGGGACGAGCAGTACTTC.

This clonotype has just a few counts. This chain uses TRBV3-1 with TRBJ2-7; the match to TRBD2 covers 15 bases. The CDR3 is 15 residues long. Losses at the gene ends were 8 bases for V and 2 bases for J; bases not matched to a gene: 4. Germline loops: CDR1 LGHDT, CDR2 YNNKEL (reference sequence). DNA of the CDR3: TGTGCCAGCGCGGGACTAGCGGGAGGCACCTACGAGCAGTACTTC. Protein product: CASAGLAGGTYEQYF.

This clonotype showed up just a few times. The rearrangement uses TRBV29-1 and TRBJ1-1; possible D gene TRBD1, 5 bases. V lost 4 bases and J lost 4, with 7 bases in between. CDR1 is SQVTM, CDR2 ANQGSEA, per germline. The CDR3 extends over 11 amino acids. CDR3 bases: TGCAGCGTTGCCAGGGTCACTGAAGCTTTCTTT. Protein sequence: CSVARVTEAFF.

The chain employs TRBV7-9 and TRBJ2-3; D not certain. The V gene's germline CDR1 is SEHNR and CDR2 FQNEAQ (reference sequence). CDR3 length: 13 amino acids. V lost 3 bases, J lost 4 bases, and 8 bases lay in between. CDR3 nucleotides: TGTGCCAGCAGCTTCAATGGGGCAGATACGCAGTATTTT. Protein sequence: CASSFNGADTQYF.

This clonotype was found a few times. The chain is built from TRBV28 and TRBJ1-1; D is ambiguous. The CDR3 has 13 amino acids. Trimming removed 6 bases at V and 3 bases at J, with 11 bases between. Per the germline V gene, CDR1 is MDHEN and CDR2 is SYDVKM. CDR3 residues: CASRISGDTEAFF. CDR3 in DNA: TGTGCCAGCAGGATTTCTGGGGACACTGAAGCTTTCTTT. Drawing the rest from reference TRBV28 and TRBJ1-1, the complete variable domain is DVKVTQSSRYLVKRTGEKVFLECVQDMDHENMFWYRQDPGLGLRLIYFSYDVKMKEKGDIPEGYSVSREKKERFSLILESASTNQTSMYLCASRISGDTEAFFGQGTRLTVV.

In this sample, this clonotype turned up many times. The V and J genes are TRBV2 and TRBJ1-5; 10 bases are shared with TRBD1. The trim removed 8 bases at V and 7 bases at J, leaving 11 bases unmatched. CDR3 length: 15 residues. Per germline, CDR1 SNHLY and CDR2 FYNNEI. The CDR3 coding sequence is TGTGCCAGCTCGGGACAGGGGATGATTACGCAGCCCCAGCATTTT. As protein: CASSGQGMITQPQHF.

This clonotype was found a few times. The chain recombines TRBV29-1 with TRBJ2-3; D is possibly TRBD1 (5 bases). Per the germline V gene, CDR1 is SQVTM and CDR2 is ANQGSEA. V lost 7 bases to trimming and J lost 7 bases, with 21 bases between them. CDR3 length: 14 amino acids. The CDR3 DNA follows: TGCAGCGCCCTCCCCCCAGGGTCCTCTTATACGCAGTATTTT. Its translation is CSALPPGSSYTQYF.